Listed below are T cell receptor beta chains from one sample, sequenced in a study of T-cell memory formation after mild COVID-19. TCRdb re-analysed the 5' RACE reads in MiXCR, keeping a single row per CDR3 protein. The sample holds 340,000 or so distinct CDR3 sequences, 13% seen once. The material sequenced was PBMCs or a T cell subset sorted from them (not recorded which). These receptors were collected from a man between 18 and 35 years old who had mild COVID-19 (a few samples of this study predate the infection). Cell type and time point are not known. CDR3s include the opening cysteine and the closing phenylalanine or tryptophan. The D gene is left open where the match is weak. Expanded clones are given a class, and other clones once, few, many or no size at all.

j_gene,d_gene,abundance,v_gene,CDR3nt,CDR3aa
TRBJ2-5,TRBD1,.,TRBV10-3,TGTGCCATCAGTGAGCTCCAGGGGGCGGGAGAGACCCAGTACTTC,CAISELQGAGETQYF
TRBJ1-1,.,.,TRBV20-1,TGCAGTGCTAGGCCGGGACACGCTATACCCAGGGACACTGAAGCTTTCTTT,CSARPGHAIPRDTEAFF
TRBJ2-5,TRBD2,.,TRBV2,TGTGCCAGCAACGTGCGGGGGGCGAGTGAGACCCAGTACTTC,CASNVRGASETQYF
TRBJ2-7,TRBD2,few,TRBV5-4,TGTGCCAGCAGCTTGAGCGGGGGGCACTCCTACGAGCAGTACTTC,CASSLSGGHSYEQYF
TRBJ1-5,.,many,TRBV20-1,TGCAGTGCAACTACAGGGATCGGTCAGCCCCAGCATTTT,CSATTGIGQPQHF
TRBJ2-1,.,few,TRBV24-1,TGTGCCACCAGTGCTTCTCTGAAACAGGGTCCCTACAATGAGCAGTTCTTC,CATSASLKQGPYNEQFF
TRBJ2-5,.,.,TRBV12-3/TRBV12-4,TGTGCCAGCAGTTTCGAGGCGACTAGAGGAGAGACCCAGTACTTC,CASSFEATRGETQYF
TRBJ1-1,.,.,TRBV20-1,TGCAGCGCAACCGGGGCAGAAAAAGCTTTCTTT,CSATGAEKAFF
TRBJ2-7,TRBD1,.,TRBV2,TGTGCCAGCAAGGGGGACAGAAATACCTACGAGCAGTACTTC,CASKGDRNTYEQYF
TRBJ2-4,.,many,TRBV6-6,TGTGCCAGCAGGACGATATTAGCCAAAAACATTCAGTACTTC,CASRTILAKNIQYF
TRBJ1-1,TRBD1,.,TRBV6-2/TRBV6-3,TGTGCCAGCAGGGTACTTCCGGACAGGGCAGAAACTGAAGCTTTCTTT,CASRVLPDRAETEAFF
TRBJ1-5,.,.,TRBV5-1,TGCGCCAGCAGCTTGATCCAGGGCACAGATACGCAGCATTTT,CASSLIQGTDTQHF
TRBJ1-1,.,.,TRBV9,TGTGCCAGCAGCGTAGCTACAGGTGGTGCTGAAGCTTTCTTT,CASSVATGGAEAFF
TRBJ1-2,.,.,TRBV5-1,TGCGCCAGCAGCTCGACTGTCTATGGCTACACCTTC,CASSSTVYGYTF
TRBJ2-6,.,few,TRBV7-6,TGTGCCAGCAGCCCCAGCCCTGGGATCTCTGGGGCCAACGTCCTGACTTTC,CASSPSPGISGANVLTF
TRBJ2-3,TRBD2,few,TRBV7-2,TGTGCCAGCAGCCCTCTAGCGGGGGGGCCGGGCACAGATACGCAGTATTTT,CASSPLAGGPGTDTQYF
TRBJ2-3,TRBD1,many,TRBV10-3,TGTGCCATCAGTGAGTCGGGGACAGGGGCCACAGATACGCAGTATTTT,CAISESGTGATDTQYF
TRBJ2-2,.,few,TRBV11-2,TGTGCCAGCAGCCTGCGTGTGTTCGCGAACACCGGGGAGCTGTTTTTT,CASSLRVFANTGELFF
TRBJ2-5,.,few,TRBV9,TGTGCCAGCAGCGTAGCTACTGGAGGGGAGACCCAGTACTTC,CASSVATGGETQYF
TRBJ1-2,.,few,TRBV10-3,TGTGCCATCAGTGAGCCCGGCCGGACAGACGATGGCTACACCTTC,CAISEPGRTDDGYTF
TRBJ2-7,.,many,TRBV29-1,TGCAGCGTTACTCGGGACGGAGCCTACGAGCAGTACTTC,CSVTRDGAYEQYF
TRBJ2-7,TRBD2,.,TRBV7-6,TGTGCCAGCAGCAGAAGCGGGGGGTTCGACGAGCAGTACTTC,CASSRSGGFDEQYF
TRBJ2-1,.,few,TRBV7-2,TGTGCCAGCAGGACAGGAGGGTACATCATCAATGAGCAGTTCTTC,CASRTGGYIINEQFF
TRBJ2-2,TRBD1,few,TRBV5-6,TGTGCCAGCAGCCCTCCGACATTCGACAGGGTTCACGGGGAGCTGTTTTTT,CASSPPTFDRVHGELFF
TRBJ1-4,.,few,TRBV4-2,TGTGCCAGCAGCAAGCCTGAGGAGGGTGAAAAACTGTTTTTT,CASSKPEEGEKLFF
TRBJ2-3,.,few,TRBV20-1,TGCAGTGCCACCCAGACAGATACGCAGTATTTT,CSATQTDTQYF